One TCR beta chain is described in this entry. The antigen remains undetermined. The CDR3 sequence is 14 residues long. Germline V gene sequence: CDR1 MRHNA, CDR2 SNTAGT. V dropped 7 bases and J dropped 3 bases, with 16 bases sitting between them. These data originate in a study of response to subunit inactivated influenza vaccine. Study conclusions and caveats: Each seasonal influenza vaccination recruits few new T cells, the authors suggested.

TCRdb redid the calling of the RT-PCR reads with MiXCR, one entry per CDR3 protein. The sample yields about half a million distinct CDR3 sequences, around 25% seen once. The chain links TRBV6-4 to TRBJ2-7; TRBD1 is a possible D gene (6 bases). The material was CD4+ T cells sorted from PBMCs, obtained around 5 days after vaccination. The source of this sequence is a man over 45 who received an inactivated influenza vaccine. CDR3 sequence reads: CASIGNRDYYEQYF. CDR3 DNA sequence: TGTGCCAGCATTGGGAACAGGGATTACTACGAGCAGTACTTC.